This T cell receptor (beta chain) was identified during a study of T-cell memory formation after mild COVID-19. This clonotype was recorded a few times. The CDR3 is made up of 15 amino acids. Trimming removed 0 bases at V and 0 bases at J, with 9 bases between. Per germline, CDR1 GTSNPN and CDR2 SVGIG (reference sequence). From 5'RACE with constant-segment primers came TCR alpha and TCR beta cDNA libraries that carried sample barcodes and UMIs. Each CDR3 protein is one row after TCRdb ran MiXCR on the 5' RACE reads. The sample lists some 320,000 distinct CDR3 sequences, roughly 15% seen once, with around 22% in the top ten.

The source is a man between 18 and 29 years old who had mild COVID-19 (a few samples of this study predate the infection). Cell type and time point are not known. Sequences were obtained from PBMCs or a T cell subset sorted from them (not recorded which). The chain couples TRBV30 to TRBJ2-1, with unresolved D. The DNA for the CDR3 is TGTGCCTGGAGTGTCCCCCAAAGCTCCTACAATGAGCAGTTCTTC. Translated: CAWSVPQSSYNEQFF.